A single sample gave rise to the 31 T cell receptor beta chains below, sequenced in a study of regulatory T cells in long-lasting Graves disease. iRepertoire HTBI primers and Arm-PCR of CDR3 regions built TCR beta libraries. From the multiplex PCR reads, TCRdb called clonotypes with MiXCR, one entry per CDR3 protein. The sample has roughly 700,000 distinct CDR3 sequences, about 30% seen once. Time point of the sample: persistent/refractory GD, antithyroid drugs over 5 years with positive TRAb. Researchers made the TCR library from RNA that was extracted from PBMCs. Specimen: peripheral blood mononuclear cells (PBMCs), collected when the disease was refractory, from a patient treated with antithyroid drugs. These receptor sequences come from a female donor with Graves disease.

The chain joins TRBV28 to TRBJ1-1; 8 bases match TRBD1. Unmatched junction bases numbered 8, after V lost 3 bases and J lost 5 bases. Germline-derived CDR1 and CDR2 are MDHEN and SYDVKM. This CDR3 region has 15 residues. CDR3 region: CASSFAGQGRTEAFF. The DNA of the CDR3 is TGTGCCAGCAGTTTTGCTGGACAGGGAAGGACTGAAGCTTTCTTT. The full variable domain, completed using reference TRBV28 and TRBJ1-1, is DVKVTQSSRYLVKRTGEKVFLECVQDMDHENMFWYRQDPGLGLRLIYFSYDVKMKEKGDIPEGYSVSREKKERFSLILESASTNQTSMYLCASSFAGQGRTEAFFGQGTRLTVV.

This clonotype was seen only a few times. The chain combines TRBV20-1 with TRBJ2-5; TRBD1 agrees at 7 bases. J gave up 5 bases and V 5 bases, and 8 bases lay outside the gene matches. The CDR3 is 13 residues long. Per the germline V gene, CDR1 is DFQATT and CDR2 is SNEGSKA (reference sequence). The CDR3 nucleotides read TGCAGTGCTGTTACAGGGGTCGGGGAGACCCAGTACTTC. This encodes CSAVTGVGETQYF.

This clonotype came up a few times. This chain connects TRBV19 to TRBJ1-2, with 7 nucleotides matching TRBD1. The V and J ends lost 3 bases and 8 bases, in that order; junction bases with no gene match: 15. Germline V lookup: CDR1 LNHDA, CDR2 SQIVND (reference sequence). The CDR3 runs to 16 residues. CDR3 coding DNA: TGTGCCAGTAGTATTTTGGTTTCCGCCGGGACAGTGGGCTACACCTTC. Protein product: CASSILVSAGTVGYTF.

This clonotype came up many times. The CDR3 sequence is CASSLRTDYGYTF. The CDR3, as DNA: TGTGCCAGCAGCCTTAGGACAGACTATGGCTACACCTTC. The V call is TRBV12-3 or TRBV12-4, the J call TRBJ1-2, with D possibly TRBD1 on 6 matching bases. V was cut by 6 bases and J by 3 bases, with 11 bases left in between. The CDR3 is made up of 13 amino acids.

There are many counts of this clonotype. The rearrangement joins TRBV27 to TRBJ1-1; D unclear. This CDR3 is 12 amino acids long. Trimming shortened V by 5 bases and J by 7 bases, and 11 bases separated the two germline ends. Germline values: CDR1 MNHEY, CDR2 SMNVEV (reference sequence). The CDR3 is CASSHLGFEAFF. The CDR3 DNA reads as TGTGCCAGCAGTCACTTAGGGTTTGAAGCTTTCTTT.

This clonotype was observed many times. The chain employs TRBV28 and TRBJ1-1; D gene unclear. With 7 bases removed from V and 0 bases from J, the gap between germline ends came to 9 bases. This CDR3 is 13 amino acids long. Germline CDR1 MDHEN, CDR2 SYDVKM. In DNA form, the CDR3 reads TGTGCCAGCACAACAGCAATGAACACTGAAGCTTTCTTT. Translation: CASTTAMNTEAFF.

The chain's CDR3 is CAITRQGKVTEAFF. CDR3 coding DNA: TGTGCCATCACCAGACAGGGGAAGGTCACTGAAGCTTTCTTT. This chain uses TRBV10-3 with TRBJ1-1; 8 bases are shared with TRBD1. From germline, CDR1 is ENHRY and CDR2 SYGVKD. Losses at the gene ends were 7 bases for V and 4 bases for J; bases not matched to a gene: 8. The CDR3 has 14 amino acids.

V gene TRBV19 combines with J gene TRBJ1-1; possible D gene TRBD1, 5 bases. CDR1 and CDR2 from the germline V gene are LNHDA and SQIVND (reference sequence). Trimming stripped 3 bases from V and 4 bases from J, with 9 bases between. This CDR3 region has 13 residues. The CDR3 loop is CASSIGGFTEAFF. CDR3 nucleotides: TGTGCCAGTAGTATTGGGGGGTTCACTGAAGCTTTCTTT.

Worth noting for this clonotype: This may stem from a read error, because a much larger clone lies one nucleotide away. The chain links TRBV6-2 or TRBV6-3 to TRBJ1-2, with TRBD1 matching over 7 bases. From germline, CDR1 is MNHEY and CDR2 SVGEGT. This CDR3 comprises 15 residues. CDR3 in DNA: TGTGCCAGCAGAAAATCCGGGACAGCGTCTTACGGCTACGCCTTC. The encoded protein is CASRKSGTASYGYAF.

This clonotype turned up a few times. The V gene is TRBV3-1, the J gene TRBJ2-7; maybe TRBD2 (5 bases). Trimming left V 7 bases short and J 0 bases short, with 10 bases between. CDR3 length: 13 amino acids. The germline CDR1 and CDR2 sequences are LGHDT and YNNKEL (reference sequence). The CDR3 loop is CASMNSVSYEQYF. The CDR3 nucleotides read TGTGCCAGCATGAATAGCGTCTCCTACGAGCAGTACTTC.

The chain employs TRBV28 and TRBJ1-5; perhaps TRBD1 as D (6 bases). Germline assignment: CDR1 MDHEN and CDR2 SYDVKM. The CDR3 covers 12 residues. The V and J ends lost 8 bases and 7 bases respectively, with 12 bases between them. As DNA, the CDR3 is TGTGCCAGCGCAGGGGCGCGGCAGCCCCAGCATTTT. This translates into CASAGARQPQHF.

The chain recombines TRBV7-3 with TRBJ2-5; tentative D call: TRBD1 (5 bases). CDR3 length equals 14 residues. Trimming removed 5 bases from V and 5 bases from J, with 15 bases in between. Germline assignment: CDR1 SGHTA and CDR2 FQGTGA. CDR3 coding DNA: TGTGCCAGCAGCGAGCCCCAGGGCTGGGAGACCCAGTACTTC. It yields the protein CASSEPQGWETQYF. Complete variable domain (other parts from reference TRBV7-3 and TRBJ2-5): GAGVSQTPSNKVTEKGKYVELRCDPISGHTALYWYRQSLGQGPEFLIYFQGTGAADDSGLPNDRFFAVRPEGSVSTLKIQRTERGDSAVYLCASSEPQGWETQYFGPGTRLLVL.

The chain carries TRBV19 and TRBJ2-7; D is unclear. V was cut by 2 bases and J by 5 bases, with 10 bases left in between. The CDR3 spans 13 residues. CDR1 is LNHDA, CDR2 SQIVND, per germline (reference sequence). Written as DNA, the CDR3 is TGTGCCAGTAGTATACGGTGGGCGAACGAGCAGTACTTC. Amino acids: CASSIRWANEQYF.

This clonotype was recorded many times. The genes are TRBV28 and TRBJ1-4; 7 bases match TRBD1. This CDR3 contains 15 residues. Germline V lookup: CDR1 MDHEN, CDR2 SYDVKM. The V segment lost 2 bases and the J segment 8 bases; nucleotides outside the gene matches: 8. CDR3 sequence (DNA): TGTGCCAGCAGTTTAAATGACAGGGCGAACGAAAAACTGTTTTTT. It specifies CASSLNDRANEKLFF.

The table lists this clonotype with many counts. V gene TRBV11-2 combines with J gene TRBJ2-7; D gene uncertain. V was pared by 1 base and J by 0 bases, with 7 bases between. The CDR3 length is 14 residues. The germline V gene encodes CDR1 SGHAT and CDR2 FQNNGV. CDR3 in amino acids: CASSLGVSSYEQYF. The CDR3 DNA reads TGTGCCAGCAGCTTAGGGGTGAGCTCCTACGAGCAGTACTTC. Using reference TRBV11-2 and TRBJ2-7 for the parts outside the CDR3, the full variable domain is EAGVAQSPRYKIIEKRQSVAFWCNPISGHATLYWYQQILGQGPKLLIQFQNNGVVDDSQLPKDRFSAERLKGVDSTLKIQPAKLEDSAVYLCASSLGVSSYEQYFGPGTRLTVT.

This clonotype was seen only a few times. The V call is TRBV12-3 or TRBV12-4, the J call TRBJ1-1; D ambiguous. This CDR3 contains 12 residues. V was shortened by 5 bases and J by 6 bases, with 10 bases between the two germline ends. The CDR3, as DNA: TGTGCCAGCAGTCCCGCCCTCCCTGAAGCTTTCTTT. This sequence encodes CASSPALPEAFF.

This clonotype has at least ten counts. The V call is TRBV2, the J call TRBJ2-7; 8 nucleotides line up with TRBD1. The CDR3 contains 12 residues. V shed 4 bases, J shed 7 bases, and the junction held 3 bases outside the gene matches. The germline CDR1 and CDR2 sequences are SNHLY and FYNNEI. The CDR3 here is CASSGQGAEQYF. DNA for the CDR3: TGTGCCAGCAGTGGGCAGGGGGCGGAGCAGTACTTC.

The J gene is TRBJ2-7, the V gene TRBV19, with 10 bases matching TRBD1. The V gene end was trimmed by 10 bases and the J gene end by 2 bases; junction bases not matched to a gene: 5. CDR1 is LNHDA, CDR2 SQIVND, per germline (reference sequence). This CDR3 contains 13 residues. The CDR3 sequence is CATATGGPYEQYF. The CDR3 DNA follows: TGTGCCACCGCGACAGGGGGCCCCTACGAGCAGTACTTC.

The CDR3 DNA reads TGTGCCACGGGGCAGGGAAACCAGCCCCAGCATTTT. Protein sequence: CATGQGNQPQHF. The chain couples TRBV24-1 to TRBJ1-5; D is perhaps TRBD1 (5 bases). Germline V gene data show CDR1 as KGHDR and CDR2 as SFDVKD. V lost 10 bases to trimming and J lost 7 bases, with 13 bases between them. The CDR3 covers 12 residues.

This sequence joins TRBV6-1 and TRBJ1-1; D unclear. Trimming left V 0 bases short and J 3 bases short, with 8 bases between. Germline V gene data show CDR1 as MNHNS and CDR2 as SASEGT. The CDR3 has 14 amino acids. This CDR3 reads CASSEALGHTEAFF. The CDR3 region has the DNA TGTGCCAGCAGTGAAGCTCTAGGGCACACTGAAGCTTTCTTT.

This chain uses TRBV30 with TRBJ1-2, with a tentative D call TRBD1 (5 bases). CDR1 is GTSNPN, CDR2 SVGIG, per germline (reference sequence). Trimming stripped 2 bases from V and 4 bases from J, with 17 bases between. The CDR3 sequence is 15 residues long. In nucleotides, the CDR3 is TGTGCCTGGAGTAATACGGCGACAGCGGTCTATGGCTACACCTTC. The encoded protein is CAWSNTATAVYGYTF.

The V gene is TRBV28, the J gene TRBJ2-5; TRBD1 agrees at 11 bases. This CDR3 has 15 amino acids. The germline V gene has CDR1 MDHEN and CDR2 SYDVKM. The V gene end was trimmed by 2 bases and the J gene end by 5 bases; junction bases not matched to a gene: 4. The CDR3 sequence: CASSLPGQGEETQYF. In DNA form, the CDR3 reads TGTGCCAGCAGTTTACCGGGACAGGGGGAGGAGACCCAGTACTTC. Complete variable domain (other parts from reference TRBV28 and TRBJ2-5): DVKVTQSSRYLVKRTGEKVFLECVQDMDHENMFWYRQDPGLGLRLIYFSYDVKMKEKGDIPEGYSVSREKKERFSLILESASTNQTSMYLCASSLPGQGEETQYFGPGTRLLVL.

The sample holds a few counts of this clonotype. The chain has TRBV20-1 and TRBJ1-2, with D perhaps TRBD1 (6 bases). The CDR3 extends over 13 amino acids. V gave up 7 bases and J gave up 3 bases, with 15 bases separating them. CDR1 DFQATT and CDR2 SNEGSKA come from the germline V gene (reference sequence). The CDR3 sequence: CSVGVGQHYGYTF. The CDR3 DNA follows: TGCAGTGTAGGAGTAGGACAGCACTATGGCTACACCTTC.

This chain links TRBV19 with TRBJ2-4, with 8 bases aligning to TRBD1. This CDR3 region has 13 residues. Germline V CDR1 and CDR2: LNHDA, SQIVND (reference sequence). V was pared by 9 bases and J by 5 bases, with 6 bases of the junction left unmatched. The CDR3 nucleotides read TGTGCCAGCGAAGGACAGGGCCAAAACATTCAGTACTTC. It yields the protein CASEGQGQNIQYF.

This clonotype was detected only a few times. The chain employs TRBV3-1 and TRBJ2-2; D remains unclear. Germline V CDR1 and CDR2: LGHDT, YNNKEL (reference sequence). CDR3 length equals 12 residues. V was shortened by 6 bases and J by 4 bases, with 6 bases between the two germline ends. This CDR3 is CASRGITGELFF. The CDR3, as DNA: TGTGCCAGCAGGGGAATCACCGGGGAGCTGTTTTTT.

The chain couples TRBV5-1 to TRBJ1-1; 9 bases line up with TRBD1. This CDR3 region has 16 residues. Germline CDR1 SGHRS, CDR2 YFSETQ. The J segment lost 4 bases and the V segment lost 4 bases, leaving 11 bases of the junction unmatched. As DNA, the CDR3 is TGCGCCAGCAGCCCCGGGACAGGGCAGGTGGGCACTGAAGCTTTCTTT. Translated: CASSPGTGQVGTEAFF.

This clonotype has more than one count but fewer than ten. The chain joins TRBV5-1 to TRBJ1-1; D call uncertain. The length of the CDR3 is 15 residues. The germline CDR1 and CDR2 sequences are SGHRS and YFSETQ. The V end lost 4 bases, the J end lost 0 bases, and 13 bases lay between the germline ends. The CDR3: CASSPVGGMNTEAFF. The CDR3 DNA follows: TGCGCCAGCAGCCCCGTTGGAGGTATGAACACTGAAGCTTTCTTT.

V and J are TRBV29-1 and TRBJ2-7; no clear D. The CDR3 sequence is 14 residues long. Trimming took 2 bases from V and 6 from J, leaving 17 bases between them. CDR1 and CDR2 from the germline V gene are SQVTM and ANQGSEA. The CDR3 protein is CSVEFMGWLGEQYF. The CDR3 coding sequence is TGCAGCGTTGAATTCATGGGATGGCTCGGCGAGCAGTACTTC.

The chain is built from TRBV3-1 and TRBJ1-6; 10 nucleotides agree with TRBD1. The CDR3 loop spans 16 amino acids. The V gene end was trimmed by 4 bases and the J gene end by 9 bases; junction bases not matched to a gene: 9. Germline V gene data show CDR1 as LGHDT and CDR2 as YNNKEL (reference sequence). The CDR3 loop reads CASSPTDRGPGSPLHF. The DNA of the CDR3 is TGTGCCAGCAGCCCCACCGACAGGGGGCCCGGTTCACCCCTCCACTTT.

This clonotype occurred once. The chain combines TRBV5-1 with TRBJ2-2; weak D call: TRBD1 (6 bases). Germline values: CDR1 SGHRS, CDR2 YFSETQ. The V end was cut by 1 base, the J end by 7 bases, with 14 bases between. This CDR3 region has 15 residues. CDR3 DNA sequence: TGCGCCAGCAGCTTGTGGGACATGCCCAGCGGGGAGCTGTTTTTT. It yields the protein CASSLWDMPSGELFF.

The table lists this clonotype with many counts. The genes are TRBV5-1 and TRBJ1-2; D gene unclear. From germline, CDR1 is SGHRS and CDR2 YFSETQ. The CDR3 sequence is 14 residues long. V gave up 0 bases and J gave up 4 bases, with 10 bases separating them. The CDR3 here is CASSLEGRAYGYTF. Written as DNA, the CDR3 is TGCGCCAGCAGCTTGGAAGGCAGAGCCTATGGCTACACCTTC.